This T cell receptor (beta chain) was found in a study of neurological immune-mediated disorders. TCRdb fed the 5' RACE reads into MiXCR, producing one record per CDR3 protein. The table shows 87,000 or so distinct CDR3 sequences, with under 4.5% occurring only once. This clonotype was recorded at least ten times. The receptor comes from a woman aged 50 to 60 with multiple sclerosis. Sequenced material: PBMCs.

Written as DNA, the CDR3 is TGTGCCAGCAGCTTTGAATACTCCTACGAGCAGTACTTC. Residues: CASSFEYSYEQYF. The chain couples TRBV7-2 to TRBJ2-7; D gene uncertain. V was shortened by 3 bases and J by 0 bases, with 6 bases between the two germline ends. The germline V gene has CDR1 SGHTA and CDR2 FQGNSA. This CDR3 has 13 amino acids.